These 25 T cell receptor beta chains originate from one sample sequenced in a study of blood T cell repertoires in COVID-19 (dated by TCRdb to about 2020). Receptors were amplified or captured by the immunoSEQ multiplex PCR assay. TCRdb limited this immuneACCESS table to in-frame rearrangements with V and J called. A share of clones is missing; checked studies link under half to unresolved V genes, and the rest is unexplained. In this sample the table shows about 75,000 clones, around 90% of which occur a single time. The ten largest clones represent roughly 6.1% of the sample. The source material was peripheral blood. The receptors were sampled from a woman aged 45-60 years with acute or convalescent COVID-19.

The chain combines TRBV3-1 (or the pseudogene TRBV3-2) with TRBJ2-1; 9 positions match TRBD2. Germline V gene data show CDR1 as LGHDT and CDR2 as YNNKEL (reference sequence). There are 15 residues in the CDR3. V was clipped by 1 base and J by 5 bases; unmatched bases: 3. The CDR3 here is CASSQGTSVDNEQFF. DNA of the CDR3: TGTGCCAGCAGCCAAGGGACTAGCGTCGACAATGAGCAGTTCTTC.

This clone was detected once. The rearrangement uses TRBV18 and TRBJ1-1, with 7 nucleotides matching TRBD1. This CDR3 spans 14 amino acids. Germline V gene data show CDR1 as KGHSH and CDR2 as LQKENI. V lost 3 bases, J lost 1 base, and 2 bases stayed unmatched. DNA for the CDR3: TGTGCCAGCTCACCCGACAGGGCGAACACTGAAGCTTTCTTT. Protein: CASSPDRANTEAFF.

This CDR3 is CASSWEVANYGYTF. The CDR3 region has the DNA TGTGCCAGCAGCTGGGAGGTAGCTAACTATGGCTACACCTTC. This sequence joins TRBV5-4 and TRBJ1-2; D remains unclear. Germline V gene lookup returns CDR1 SGHNT and CDR2 YYREEE (reference sequence). V lost 3 bases and J lost 0, with 9 bases in between. The CDR3 length is 14 residues.

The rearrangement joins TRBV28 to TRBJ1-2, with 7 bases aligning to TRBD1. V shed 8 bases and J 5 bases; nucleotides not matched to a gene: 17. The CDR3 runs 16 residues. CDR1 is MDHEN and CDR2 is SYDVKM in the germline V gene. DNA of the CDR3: TGTGCCAGCGATTTTCGGAGGACAGGCCACTCATATGGCTACACCTTC. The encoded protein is CASDFRRTGHSYGYTF.

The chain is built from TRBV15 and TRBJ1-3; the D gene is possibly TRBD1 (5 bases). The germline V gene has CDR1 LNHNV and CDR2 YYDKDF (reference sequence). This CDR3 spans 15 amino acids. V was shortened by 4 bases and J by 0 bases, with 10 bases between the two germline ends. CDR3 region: CATSTGLSSGNTIYF. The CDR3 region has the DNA TGTGCCACCAGCACGGGACTGAGCTCTGGAAACACCATATATTTT.

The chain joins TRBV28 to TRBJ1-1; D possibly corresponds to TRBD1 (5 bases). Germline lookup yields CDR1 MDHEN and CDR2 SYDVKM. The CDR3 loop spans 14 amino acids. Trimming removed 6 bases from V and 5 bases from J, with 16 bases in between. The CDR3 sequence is CASSYLGGVTEAFF. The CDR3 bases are TGTGCCAGCAGCTACCTGGGGGGAGTAACTGAAGCTTTCTTT. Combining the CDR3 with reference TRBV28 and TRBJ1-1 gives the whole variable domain DVKVTQSSRYLVKRTGEKVFLECVQDMDHENMFWYRQDPGLGLRLIYFSYDVKMKEKGDIPEGYSVSREKKERFSLILESASTNQTSMYLCASSYLGGVTEAFFGQGTRLTVV.

Here the CDR3 reads CASSPLTRETQYF. CDR3 nucleotide sequence: TGTGCCAGTAGCCCCCTGACGAGGGAGACCCAGTACTTC. The chain couples TRBV19 to TRBJ2-5; D is uncertain. CDR1 and CDR2 (germline): LNHDA, SQIVND (reference sequence). With 6 bases removed from V and 5 bases from J, the gap between germline ends came to 13 bases. The length of the CDR3 is 13 residues.

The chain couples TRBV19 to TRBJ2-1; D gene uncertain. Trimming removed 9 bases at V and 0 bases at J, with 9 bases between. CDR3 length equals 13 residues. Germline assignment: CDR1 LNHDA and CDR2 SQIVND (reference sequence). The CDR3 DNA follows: TGTGCCAGCACGGAGAGCTCCTACAATGAGCAGTTCTTC. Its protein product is CASTESSYNEQFF. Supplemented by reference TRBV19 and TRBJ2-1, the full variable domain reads DGGITQSPKYLFRKEGQNVTLSCEQNLNHDAMYWYRQDPGQGLRLIYYSQIVNDFQKGDIAEGYSVSREKKESFPLTVTSAQKNPTAFYLCASTESSYNEQFFGPGTRLTVL.

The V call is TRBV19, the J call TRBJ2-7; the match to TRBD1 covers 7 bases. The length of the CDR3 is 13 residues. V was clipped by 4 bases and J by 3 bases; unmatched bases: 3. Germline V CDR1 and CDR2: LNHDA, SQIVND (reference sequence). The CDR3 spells CASSKGGRYEQYF. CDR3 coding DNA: TGTGCCAGTAGTAAAGGGGGCCGCTACGAGCAGTACTTC.

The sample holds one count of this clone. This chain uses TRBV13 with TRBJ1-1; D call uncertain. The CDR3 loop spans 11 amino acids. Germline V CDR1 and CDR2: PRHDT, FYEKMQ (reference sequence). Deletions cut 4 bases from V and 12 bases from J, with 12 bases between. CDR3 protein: CASSWTGSPFF. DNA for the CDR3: TGTGCCAGCAGCTGGACGGGATCTCCTTTCTTT.

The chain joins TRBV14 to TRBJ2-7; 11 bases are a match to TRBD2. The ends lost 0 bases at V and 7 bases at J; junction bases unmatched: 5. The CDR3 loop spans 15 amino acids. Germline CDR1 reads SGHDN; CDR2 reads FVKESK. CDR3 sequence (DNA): TGTGCCAGCAGCCAAGAGGCTAGCGGGAGGAGAGAGCAGTACTTC. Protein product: CASSQEASGRREQYF.

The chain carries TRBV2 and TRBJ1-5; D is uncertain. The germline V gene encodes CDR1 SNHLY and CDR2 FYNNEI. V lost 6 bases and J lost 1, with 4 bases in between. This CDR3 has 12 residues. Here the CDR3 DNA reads TGTGCCAGCAGCTACAGCAATCAGCCCCAGCATTTT. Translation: CASSYSNQPQHF. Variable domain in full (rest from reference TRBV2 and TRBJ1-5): EPEVTQTPSHQVTQMGQEVILRCVPISNHLYFYWYRQILGQKVEFLVSFYNNEISEKSEIFDDQFSVERPDGSNFTLKIRSTKLEDSAMYFCASSYSNQPQHFGDGTRLSIL.

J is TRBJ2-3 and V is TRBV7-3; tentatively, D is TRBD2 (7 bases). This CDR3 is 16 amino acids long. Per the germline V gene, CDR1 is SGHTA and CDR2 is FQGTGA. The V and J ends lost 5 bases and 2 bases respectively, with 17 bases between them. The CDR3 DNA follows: TGTGCCAGCAGCGAAGTCGCGGGGGCTTCCACAGATACGCAGTATTTT. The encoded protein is CASSEVAGASTDTQYF.

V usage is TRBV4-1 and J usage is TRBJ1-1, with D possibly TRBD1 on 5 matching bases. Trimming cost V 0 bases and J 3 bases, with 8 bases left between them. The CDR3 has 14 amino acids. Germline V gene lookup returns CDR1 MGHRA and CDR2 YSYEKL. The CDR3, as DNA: TGCGCCAGCAGCCAAGATGGGGCGTACACTGAAGCTTTCTTT. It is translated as CASSQDGAYTEAFF.

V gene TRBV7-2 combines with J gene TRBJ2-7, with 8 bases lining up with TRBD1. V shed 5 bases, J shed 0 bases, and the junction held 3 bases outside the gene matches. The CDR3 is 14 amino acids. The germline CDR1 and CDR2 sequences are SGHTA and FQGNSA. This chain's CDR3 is CASSGQGSSYEQYF. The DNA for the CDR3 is TGTGCCAGCAGCGGACAGGGAAGCTCCTACGAGCAGTACTTC.

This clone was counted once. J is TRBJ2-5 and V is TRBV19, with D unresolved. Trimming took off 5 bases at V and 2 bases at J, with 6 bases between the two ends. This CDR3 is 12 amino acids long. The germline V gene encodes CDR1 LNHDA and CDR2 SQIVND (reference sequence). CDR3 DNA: TGTGCCAGTAGTTTCTTACAAGAGACCCAGTACTTC. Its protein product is CASSFLQETQYF.

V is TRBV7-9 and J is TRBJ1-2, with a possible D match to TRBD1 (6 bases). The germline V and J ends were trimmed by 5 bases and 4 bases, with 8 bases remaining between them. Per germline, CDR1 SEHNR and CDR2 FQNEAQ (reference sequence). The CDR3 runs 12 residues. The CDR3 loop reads CASSQDSYGYTF. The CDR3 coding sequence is TGTGCCAGCAGCCAGGACAGCTATGGCTACACCTTC.

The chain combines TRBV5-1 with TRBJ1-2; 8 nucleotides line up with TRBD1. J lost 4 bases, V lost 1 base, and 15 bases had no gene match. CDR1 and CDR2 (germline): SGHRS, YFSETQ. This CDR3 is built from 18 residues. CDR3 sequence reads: CASSLTFITGTGLYGYTF. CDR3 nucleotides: TGCGCCAGCAGCTTGACTTTTATTACCGGGACAGGCCTCTATGGCTACACCTTC.

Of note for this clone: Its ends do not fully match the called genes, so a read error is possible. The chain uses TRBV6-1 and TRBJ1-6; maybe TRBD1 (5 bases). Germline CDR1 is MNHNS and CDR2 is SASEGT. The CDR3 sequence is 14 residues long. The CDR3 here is CASSEGHINSPLHF. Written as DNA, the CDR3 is TGTGCCAGCAGCGAAGGACACATAAATTCACCCCTCCACTTT.

The CDR3 is CASRTGQLEAFF. In DNA, the CDR3 is TGTGCCAGCAGAACCGGACAGCTTGAAGCTTTCTTT. The chain links TRBV6-5 to TRBJ1-1; TRBD1 is a possible D gene (6 bases). The V gene's germline CDR1 is MNHEY and CDR2 SVGAGI. With 6 bases removed from V and 7 bases from J, the gap between germline ends came to 12 bases. CDR3 length equals 12 residues.

CDR3 in amino acids: CASSFLAGSSYNEQFF. The DNA for the CDR3 is TGTGCCAGCAGCTTCCTAGCGGGAAGCTCCTACAATGAGCAGTTCTTC. The chain uses TRBV5-6 and TRBJ2-1, with TRBD2 identical over 9 bases. CDR3 length equals 16 residues. The germline CDR1 and CDR2 sequences are SGHDT and YYEEEE. V lost 2 bases, J lost 0 bases, and 3 bases stayed unmatched.

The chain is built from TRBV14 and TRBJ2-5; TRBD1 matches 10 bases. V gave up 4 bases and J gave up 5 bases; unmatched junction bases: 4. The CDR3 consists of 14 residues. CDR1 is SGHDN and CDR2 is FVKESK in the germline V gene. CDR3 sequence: CASSPRTGGETQYF. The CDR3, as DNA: TGTGCCAGCAGCCCTCGGACAGGGGGGGAGACCCAGTACTTC.

The CDR3 bases are TGTGCCAGCAGTCTCCAGGGGAACACCGGGGAGCTGTTTTTT. Its translation: CASSLQGNTGELFF. The chain has TRBV25-1 and TRBJ2-2, with D tentatively TRBD1 (5 bases). This CDR3 is built from 14 residues. The germline V and J ends were trimmed by 5 bases and 1 base, with 8 bases remaining between them. From germline, CDR1 is MGHDK and CDR2 SYGVNS.

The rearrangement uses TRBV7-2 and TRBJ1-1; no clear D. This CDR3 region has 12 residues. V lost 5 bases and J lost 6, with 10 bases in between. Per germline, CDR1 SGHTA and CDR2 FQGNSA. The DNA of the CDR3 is TGTGCCAGCAGCCTCATCGGGTCTGAAGCTTTCTTT. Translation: CASSLIGSEAFF.

The CDR3 region has the DNA TGCGCCAGCAGCTCGACGGGACAGGGGGCTTCACCCCTCCACTTT. Residues: CASSSTGQGASPLHF. V usage is TRBV5-1 and J usage is TRBJ1-6, with TRBD1 identical over 12 bases. V shed 3 bases, J shed 9 bases, and the junction held 4 bases outside the gene matches. CDR3 length: 15 amino acids. From germline, CDR1 is SGHRS and CDR2 YFSETQ.